This TCR beta chain was captured by sequencing in a study of cytomegalovirus exposure and HLA in healthy donors. V shed 3 bases and J shed 1 base, with 6 bases lying between them. CDR3 length equals 13 residues. From germline, CDR1 is ENHRY and CDR2 SYGVKD. PCR primers comprised 60 Vbeta and 13 Jbeta primers. This table comes from immunoSEQ multiplex PCR, and its TCRdb copy is limited to in-frame clones, with some not included. The sample contains over 200,000 clones, over 65% of which appear only once. The sample consisted of PBMCs. This receptor was identified in a woman between 55 and 75 years old in good health and CMV-seropositive. The V and J genes are TRBV10-3 and TRBJ1-1, with D unresolved. The CDR3 is CAISDRGNTEAFF. CDR3 DNA sequence: TGTGCCATCAGTGACCGGGGGAACACTGAAGCTTTCTTT.